These 2 T cell receptor beta chains originate from one sample sequenced in a study of shared clonotypes between healthy human individuals. Assay: immunoSEQ multiplex PCR; the TCRdb copy retains only in-frame clones and omits some. The table records some 900,000 clones, more than 75% of them present only once. The sequenced sample consisted of memory CD4+ T cells sorted from blood. Sample subset: CD45RA-negative fraction. The receptors were sampled from a man aged 18 to 29 in good health.

The chain joins TRBV5-4 to TRBJ2-5, with a weak D call TRBD1 (7 bases). The CDR3 loop spans 14 amino acids. The ends were cut back, 4 bases at V and 5 bases at J, with 15 bases in the middle. Germline assignment: CDR1 SGHNT and CDR2 YYREEE (reference sequence). The CDR3 reads CASSQGGREETQYF. In nucleotides, the CDR3 is TGTGCCAGCAGCCAGGGGGGCCGAGAGGAGACCCAGTACTTC.

This clone was seen a few times. The V gene is TRBV7-2, the J gene TRBJ1-6; D gene ambiguous. Trimming removed 4 bases from V and 6 bases from J, with 10 bases in between. There are 14 residues in the CDR3. From germline, CDR1 is SGHTA and CDR2 FQGNSA. This CDR3 is CASSSRAINSPLHF. The DNA of the CDR3 is TGTGCCAGCAGCTCCCGGGCTATTAATTCACCCCTCCACTTT. The full variable domain, in which reference TRBV7-2 and TRBJ1-6 provide the parts outside the CDR3, is GAGVSQSPSNKVTEKGKDVELRCDPISGHTALYWYRQSLGQGLEFLIYFQGNSAPDKSGLPSDRFSAERTGGSVSTLTIQRTQQEDSAVYLCASSSRAINSPLHFGNGTRLTVT.